The entry that follows covers one TCR beta chain sequence. The target antigen is unknown. Caucasian adults residing in Nashville, Tennessee made up all the donors. The sample is drawn from a study of shared clonotypes between healthy human individuals. Findings and caveats of the study: Sharing across four donors was highest in naive CD4 (roughly 5%) and lowest in memory CD8 (roughly 0.4%). Exclusively blood specimens were collected; tissue repertoires likely differ.

There are 15 residues in the CDR3. Germline lookup yields CDR1 MDHEN and CDR2 SYDVKM. The trim removed 2 bases at V and 5 bases at J, leaving 7 bases unmatched. TCRdb's table, derived via immunoSEQ multiplex PCR, lists solely in-frame clones and lacks some. Of about 1.1 million clones listed, about four fifths are singletons. The sequence derives from a man aged 18-30 years in good health. Some clones in this sample may be carry-over from other donors' samples. The chain joins TRBV28 to TRBJ2-5; 8 bases line up with TRBD2. The source material was memory CD4+ T cells from PBMCs. Subset noted: CD45RA-negative fraction. For the CDR3, the DNA is TGTGCCAGCAGTTTACCCGGAGCGGGAGTCGAGACCCAGTACTTC. Amino acid sequence: CASSLPGAGVETQYF.